This T cell receptor beta chain was sequenced during a study of response to subunit inactivated influenza vaccine. Regarding the study as a whole: It was the authors' suggestion that each seasonal influenza vaccination recruits few new T cells.

Comment on this clonotype: Its specificity is unknown.

The CDR3 is made up of 12 amino acids. V was shortened by 5 bases and J by 2 bases, with 7 bases between the two germline ends. The germline V gene encodes CDR1 SQVTM and CDR2 ANQGSEA. TCRdb redid the calling of the RT-PCR reads with MiXCR, one entry per CDR3 protein. The table shows 500,000 or so distinct CDR3 sequences, with 15% to 20% occurring only once. The genes are TRBV29-1 and TRBJ1-5, with D hard to call. The source of this sequence is a man aged 50 to 69 who received an inactivated influenza vaccine. The source material was CD4+ T cells sorted from PBMCs, sampled around 25 months after vaccination. The CDR3 spells CSVLSGNQPQHF. The CDR3 DNA is TGCAGCGTTTTGTCAGGCAATCAGCCCCAGCATTTT.